A single sample is the source of the 19 T cell receptor beta chains below, sequenced in a study of OX40 agonist ivuxolimab in advanced cancers. Assay: immunoSEQ multiplex PCR; the TCRdb copy retains only in-frame clones and omits some. The profile shows 55,000 to 90,000 clones, 85% to 90% of them singletons. Sequences were derived from CD4+ or CD8+ T cells sorted from blood, sampled in a trial of the OX40 agonist ivuxolimab. The receptors were gathered from an adult with an advanced solid tumor such as melanoma, head and neck, liver or kidney cancer.

To note about this clone: Because the CDR3 is missing its conserved closing phenylalanine or tryptophan, this is likely a read error. The rearrangement uses TRBV30 and TRBJ1-2, with D possibly matching TRBD1 (6 bases). Germline V gene sequence: CDR1 GTSNPN, CDR2 SVGIG (reference sequence). The V end was cut by 5 bases, the J end by 3 bases, with 19 bases between. This CDR3 is 15 amino acids long. The CDR3 loop reads CAWLRGDIGHYGYTS. Written as DNA, the CDR3 is TGTGCCTGGCTAAGAGGGGACATAGGACACTATGGCTACACCTCC.

The V gene is TRBV19, the J gene TRBJ2-2; no firm D call. From germline, CDR1 is LNHDA and CDR2 SQIVND (reference sequence). Trimming removed 6 bases from V and 6 bases from J, with 14 bases in between. CDR3 size: 14 residues. The CDR3, as DNA: TGTGCCAGTAGCAACCCCGACATGGCCGGGGAGCTGTTTTTT. Protein product: CASSNPDMAGELFF.

The chain recombines TRBV7-2 with TRBJ2-4, with 8 nucleotides matching TRBD1. Trimming removed 2 bases from V and 6 bases from J; junction bases left unmatched: 6. The CDR3 contains 15 residues. CDR1 is SGHTA, CDR2 FQGNSA, per germline. The CDR3 coding sequence is TGTGCCAGCAGCTTAAGTTCCGGGACAGGAAACATTCAGTACTTC. This encodes CASSLSSGTGNIQYF.

This clone has just a few counts. The chain employs TRBV4-1 and TRBJ1-2; D not certain. The germline V gene encodes CDR1 MGHRA and CDR2 YSYEKL. The V and J ends lost 1 base and 0 bases respectively, with 9 bases between them. This CDR3 is built from 15 residues. CDR3 region: CASSQAFAANYGYTF. In nucleotides, the CDR3 is TGCGCCAGCAGCCAAGCGTTTGCAGCTAACTATGGCTACACCTTC.

The rearrangement joins TRBV11-3 to TRBJ2-2; no clear D gene. This CDR3 contains 14 residues. Trimming took off 0 bases at V and 5 bases at J, with 7 bases between the two ends. Germline V CDR1 and CDR2: SGHNT, YENEEA. As DNA, the CDR3 is TGTGCCAGCAGCTTAGATTCAGAGACCGGGGAGCTGTTTTTT. Amino acids: CASSLDSETGELFF. Filled out from reference TRBV11-3 and TRBJ2-2, the complete variable domain reads EAGVVQSPRYKIIEKKQPVAFWCNPISGHNTLYWYLQNLGQGPELLIRYENEEAVDDSQLPKDRFSAERLKGVDSTLKIQPAELGDSAVYLCASSLDSETGELFFGEGSRLTVL.

The CDR3 coding sequence is TGTGCCAGCTCACCTGGACAGGACACTGAAGCTTTCTTT. Encoded protein: CASSPGQDTEAFF. The chain links TRBV18 to TRBJ1-1, with 7 bases that match TRBD1. CDR1 and CDR2 from the germline V gene are KGHSH and LQKENI. The CDR3 is 13 residues long. V was clipped by 3 bases and J by 3 bases; unmatched bases: 1.

The chain uses TRBV10-3 and TRBJ2-2, with D possibly matching TRBD1 (5 bases). The germline CDR1 and CDR2 sequences are ENHRY and SYGVKD. V lost 0 bases to trimming and J lost 2 bases, with 7 bases between them. The CDR3 totals 15 residues. CDR3 DNA: TGTGCCATCAGTGAGTCGTGGACAAACACCGGGGAGCTGTTTTTT. Protein: CAISESWTNTGELFF.

V gene TRBV21-1 combines with J gene TRBJ2-1; the DNA was not used to check the table's D call, TRBD1. TRBV21-1 is assigned pseudogene status. This CDR3 is built from 14 residues. The CDR3 DNA reads as TGTGCCAGCTGGGGGAGTGCCAGGGGCGATGAGCAGTTCTTC. Its translation: CASWGSARGDEQFF.

A few counts support this clone. The chain combines TRBV4-2 with TRBJ2-1, with D perhaps matching TRBD1 (5 bases). Trimming pared 1 base from V and 0 bases from J, leaving 10 bases between. CDR1 is LGHNA, CDR2 YNFKEQ, per germline. The CDR3 is made up of 16 amino acids. The DNA of the CDR3 is TGTGCCAGCAGCCAAGGGGGCCTCAGCTCCTACAATGAGCAGTTCTTC. Amino acids: CASSQGGLSSYNEQFF.

CDR3 protein: CASSPQGQGFNQPQHF. DNA for the CDR3: TGTGCCAGCAGTCCCCAGGGACAGGGTTTCAATCAGCCCCAGCATTTT. This rearrangement joins TRBV6-6 to TRBJ1-5, with 9 bases aligning to TRBD1. The CDR3 extends over 16 amino acids. CDR1 is MNHNY and CDR2 is SVGAGI in the germline V gene (reference sequence). With V trimmed by 5 bases and J by 3 bases, 8 bases remained unmatched.

V gene TRBV7-9 combines with J gene TRBJ2-1, with 12 nucleotides matching TRBD2. The germline V gene encodes CDR1 SEHNR and CDR2 FQNEAQ (reference sequence). V dropped 4 bases and J dropped 4; count of bases not matched to a gene: 8. The length of the CDR3 is 17 residues. The CDR3 DNA sequence: TGTGCCAGCAGCTATGCTAGCGGGAGGGCCACATACAATGAGCAGTTCTTC. This sequence encodes CASSYASGRATYNEQFF. Looking up the rest from reference TRBV7-9 and TRBJ2-1 gives the full variable domain: DTGVSQNPRHKITKRGQNVTFRCDPISEHNRLYWYRQTLGQGPEFLTYFQNEAQLEKSRLLSDRFSAERPKGSFSTLEIQRTEQGDSAMYLCASSYASGRATYNEQFFGPGTRLTVL.

This clone was found once. This chain uses TRBV6-5 with TRBJ1-1; no clear D gene. The germline CDR1 and CDR2 sequences are MNHEY and SVGAGI. The CDR3 extends over 14 amino acids. V lost 0 bases to trimming and J lost 1 base, with 6 bases between them. The CDR3 spells CASSYSGRNTEAFF. CDR3 nucleotides: TGTGCCAGCAGTTACTCTGGGCGGAACACTGAAGCTTTCTTT.

The chain recombines TRBV6-4 with TRBJ2-2; a possible D gene is TRBD2 (6 bases). Germline lookup yields CDR1 MRHNA and CDR2 SNTAGT. The CDR3 sequence is 14 residues long. Deletions cut 6 bases from V and 4 bases from J, with 12 bases between. The CDR3 DNA sequence: TGTGCCAGCAGGGTGGAGGAGGGCACCGGGGAGCTGTTTTTT. This sequence encodes CASRVEEGTGELFF.

J is TRBJ2-1 and V is TRBV2; D assignment may be TRBD1 or TRBD2 (5 bases each). The germline CDR1 and CDR2 sequences are SNHLY and FYNNEI. The CDR3 has 12 residues. Trimming stripped 0 bases from V and 15 bases from J, with 12 bases between. The CDR3 reads CASSEAGGTSFF. In DNA form, the CDR3 reads TGTGCCAGCAGTGAAGCTGGGGGTACGTCGTTCTTC.

CDR3 in amino acids: CASSLVGGGNQETQYF. The DNA of the CDR3 is TGTGCCAGCAGCTTGGTGGGGGGTGGGAACCAAGAGACCCAGTACTTC. The chain is built from TRBV11-2 and TRBJ2-5; D might be TRBD2 (6 bases). Germline CDR1 reads SGHAT; CDR2 reads FQNNGV. Deletions cut 3 bases from V and 0 bases from J, with 14 bases between. CDR3 length: 16 amino acids.

This rearrangement joins TRBV7-2 to TRBJ2-3; 11 nucleotides line up with TRBD2. CDR1 is SGHTA and CDR2 is FQGNSA in the germline V gene. This CDR3 spans 16 amino acids. The ends lost 5 bases at V and 2 bases at J; junction bases unmatched: 6. The CDR3 nucleotides read TGTGCCAGCAGCCCTCCTAGCGGGGGGCCCACAGATACGCAGTATTTT. This sequence encodes CASSPPSGGPTDTQYF.

The chain is built from TRBV5-4 and TRBJ2-5; D not resolved. V gave up 0 bases and J gave up 6 bases, with 6 bases separating them. Germline-derived CDR1 and CDR2 are SGHNT and YYREEE (reference sequence). The CDR3 covers 12 residues. CDR3 residues: CASSLDRQTQYF. The CDR3 DNA is TGTGCCAGCAGCTTGGATAGGCAGACCCAGTACTTC.

The rearrangement uses TRBV28 and TRBJ1-1, with 7 nucleotides matching TRBD1. The V gene end was trimmed by 6 bases and the J gene end by 0 bases; junction bases not matched to a gene: 4. There are 14 residues in the CDR3. Germline CDR1 is MDHEN and CDR2 is SYDVKM. CDR3 nucleotide sequence: TGTGCCAGCAGCCGGGGACAGATGAACACTGAAGCTTTCTTT. This sequence encodes CASSRGQMNTEAFF. The variable domain in full, completed from reference TRBV28 and TRBJ1-1, reads DVKVTQSSRYLVKRTGEKVFLECVQDMDHENMFWYRQDPGLGLRLIYFSYDVKMKEKGDIPEGYSVSREKKERFSLILESASTNQTSMYLCASSRGQMNTEAFFGQGTRLTVV.

This chain uses TRBV7-2 with TRBJ1-5; D is perhaps TRBD1 (5 bases). This CDR3 contains 11 residues. The germline V gene encodes CDR1 SGHTA and CDR2 FQGNSA. Between the trimmed V and J ends, which lost 5 bases and 12 bases, there was a span of 11 bases. The CDR3 here is CASSQGRLQHF. The CDR3 nucleotides read TGTGCCAGCAGCCAGGGACGGCTCCAGCATTTT. Using reference TRBV7-2 and TRBJ1-5 for the parts outside the CDR3, the full variable domain is GAGVSQSPSNKVTEKGKDVELRCDPISGHTALYWYRQSLGQGLEFLIYFQGNSAPDKSGLPSDRFSAERTGGSVSTLTIQRTQQEDSAVYLCASSQGRLQHFGDGTRLSIL.